One and the same sample provided the 24 T cell receptor beta chains below, sequenced in a study of blood T cell repertoires in COVID-19 (dated by TCRdb to the early 2020s). Library method: the immunoSEQ multiplex PCR assay. In its TCRdb copy, this immuneACCESS table keeps in-frame sequences only and misses some clones. Where compared with another copy, unresolved V genes explain less than half of these, and the others have no known cause. For this sample the table gives around 110,000 clones, of which more than 70% were detected only once. The leading ten clones occupy about 4% of the sample. Sequenced: peripheral blood. Receptors were obtained from a human donor in a cohort sampled during active COVID-19.

The chain couples TRBV28 to TRBJ2-4, with D possibly being TRBD2 (5 bases). Germline lookup yields CDR1 MDHEN and CDR2 SYDVKM. V lost 3 bases and J lost 5, with 17 bases in between. CDR3 size: 16 residues. The CDR3 here is CASSFFRGGAENIQYF. The CDR3 DNA follows: TGTGCCAGCAGTTTTTTCCGGGGTGGCGCGGAAAACATTCAGTACTTC. The full variable domain, completed using reference TRBV28 and TRBJ2-4, is DVKVTQSSRYLVKRTGEKVFLECVQDMDHENMFWYRQDPGLGLRLIYFSYDVKMKEKGDIPEGYSVSREKKERFSLILESASTNQTSMYLCASSFFRGGAENIQYFGAGTRLSVL.

This chain connects TRBV11-2 to TRBJ2-1, with TRBD2 matching over 8 bases. The trim removed 1 base at V and 4 bases at J, leaving 3 bases unmatched. The CDR3 loop spans 15 amino acids. Germline CDR1 reads SGHAT; CDR2 reads FQNNGV. Written as DNA, the CDR3 is TGTGCCAGCAGCTTAGTAGCGGGGATTTACAATGAGCAGTTCTTC. Translation gives CASSLVAGIYNEQFF.

Of note for this clone: Within the sample, other DNA sequences also encode this same CDR3. This sequence joins TRBV7-2 and TRBJ2-1; D possibly corresponds to TRBD1 (8 bases). Trimming pared 2 bases from V and 4 bases from J, leaving 12 bases between. The CDR3 has 15 amino acids. Per the germline V gene, CDR1 is SGHTA and CDR2 is FQGNSA. The CDR3 coding sequence is TGTGCCAGCAGCTTAAGCGGGGACAGGTACAATGAGCAGTTCTTC. Amino acid sequence: CASSLSGDRYNEQFF.

The genes are TRBV19 and TRBJ1-1; a weak D match, TRBD1 (6 bases). The V gene lost 5 bases and the J gene lost 1 base, with 11 bases spanning the gap. Germline-derived CDR1 and CDR2 are LNHDA and SQIVND (reference sequence). CDR3 length equals 14 residues. The CDR3 sequence: CASSSRQENTEAFF. The CDR3 DNA follows: TGTGCCAGTAGTTCCCGACAGGAGAACACTGAAGCTTTCTTT. Full variable domain (outside the CDR3, taken from reference TRBV19 and TRBJ1-1): DGGITQSPKYLFRKEGQNVTLSCEQNLNHDAMYWYRQDPGQGLRLIYYSQIVNDFQKGDIAEGYSVSREKKESFPLTVTSAQKNPTAFYLCASSSRQENTEAFFGQGTRLTVV.

The chain is built from TRBV7-3 and TRBJ2-3; D is possibly TRBD1 (5 bases). This CDR3 comprises 14 residues. The V end lost 6 bases, the J end lost 4 bases, and 14 bases lay between the germline ends. Germline CDR1 is SGHTA and CDR2 is FQGTGA. DNA of the CDR3: TGTGCCAGCAGTTTCACAGGCAGCGCAGATACGCAGTATTTT. This encodes CASSFTGSADTQYF.

The chain links TRBV11-2 to TRBJ2-1; D gene unclear. V lost 0 bases and J lost 0, with 18 bases in between. The CDR3 is made up of 19 amino acids. Germline V gene lookup returns CDR1 SGHAT and CDR2 FQNNGV. As DNA, the CDR3 is TGTGCCAGCAGCTTAGAGTTTTCGACACAAAGTGGCTCCTACAATGAGCAGTTCTTC. Its protein is CASSLEFSTQSGSYNEQFF. The whole variable domain, remainder taken from reference TRBV11-2 and TRBJ2-1, is EAGVAQSPRYKIIEKRQSVAFWCNPISGHATLYWYQQILGQGPKLLIQFQNNGVVDDSQLPKDRFSAERLKGVDSTLKIQPAKLEDSAVYLCASSLEFSTQSGSYNEQFFGPGTRLTVL.

This chain links TRBV28 with TRBJ2-6; 7 positions agree with TRBD1. V shed 8 bases and J 2 bases; nucleotides not matched to a gene: 9. CDR3 length equals 16 residues. CDR1 MDHEN and CDR2 SYDVKM come from the germline V gene. The CDR3 sequence is CASGYQQGTGANVLTF. The CDR3 DNA is TGTGCCAGCGGCTACCAACAGGGGACTGGGGCCAACGTCCTGACTTTC.

The rearrangement joins TRBV19 to TRBJ1-1, with 9 bases lining up with TRBD1. The CDR3 consists of 16 residues. Per the germline V gene, CDR1 is LNHDA and CDR2 is SQIVND (reference sequence). V gave up 6 bases and J gave up 4 bases; unmatched junction bases: 12. CDR3 sequence: CASSRLTGGKGTEAFF. Written as DNA, the CDR3 is TGTGCCAGTAGCCGTCTAACAGGGGGCAAGGGCACTGAAGCTTTCTTT.

The chain employs TRBV27 and TRBJ1-5; 12 bases fit TRBD1. The germline V gene encodes CDR1 MNHEY and CDR2 SMNVEV (reference sequence). Germline trimming cut 3 bases from V and 7 bases from J; bases unmatched to any gene: 10. This CDR3 region has 17 residues. The CDR3 sequence is CASSFAWGQGAGQPQHF. CDR3 coding DNA: TGTGCCAGCAGTTTTGCTTGGGGACAGGGGGCAGGGCAGCCCCAGCATTTT.

This rearrangement joins TRBV5-1 to TRBJ1-1, with D possibly matching TRBD1 (5 bases). The CDR3 contains 14 residues. Germline V gives CDR1 SGHRS, CDR2 YFSETQ. Trimming removed 4 bases at V and 2 bases at J, with 12 bases between. The DNA of the CDR3 is TGCGCCAGCAGCGCGGACATACACAACACTGAAGCTTTCTTT. Protein sequence: CASSADIHNTEAFF.

The rearrangement links TRBV6-2 or TRBV6-3 to TRBJ2-3; 11 bases map to TRBD1. V shed 2 bases, J shed 3 bases, and the junction held 13 bases outside the gene matches. The germline gives CDR1 MNHEY, CDR2 SVGEGT. The CDR3 has 19 residues. CDR3 region: CASSYLILGQGAPTDTQYF. CDR3 DNA: TGTGCCAGCAGTTACCTCATTCTCGGACAGGGGGCCCCTACAGATACGCAGTATTTT.

The chain couples TRBV24-1 to TRBJ2-3; 10 bases map to TRBD1. The germline CDR1 and CDR2 sequences are KGHDR and SFDVKD. CDR3 length equals 15 residues. After removal of 7 bases from V and 1 base from J, the junction contained 4 bases not matched to a gene. This CDR3 reads CATSTGTGGTDTQYF. The CDR3 nucleotides are TGTGCCACCAGCACCGGGACAGGGGGCACAGATACGCAGTATTTT.

The V gene is TRBV5-6, the J gene TRBJ2-7; a weak D match, TRBD1 (7 bases). CDR3 length: 14 amino acids. The V gene's germline CDR1 is SGHDT and CDR2 YYEEEE. V shed 2 bases and J shed 4 bases, with 13 bases lying between them. CDR3 sequence: CASSFGRGEYEQYF. CDR3 nucleotide sequence: TGTGCCAGCAGCTTCGGCAGGGGGGAATACGAGCAGTACTTC.

In its sample, this clone was seen once. The V call is TRBV28, the J call TRBJ1-1; 10 bases align to TRBD1. Trimming removed 5 bases from V and 11 bases from J; junction bases left unmatched: 8. The CDR3 length is 13 residues. The germline gives CDR1 MDHEN, CDR2 SYDVKM. The CDR3 DNA sequence: TGTGCCAGCAGTCTTGGACAGGGGGGGTGGGCTTTCTTT. Its translation: CASSLGQGGWAFF.

This chain connects TRBV5-6 to TRBJ2-1; no firm D call. CDR1 and CDR2 (germline): SGHDT, YYEEEE. Trimming shortened V by 1 base and J by 0 bases, and 8 bases separated the two germline ends. CDR3 length: 15 amino acids. The CDR3 sequence is CASSLPVSSYNEQFF. The CDR3 region has the DNA TGTGCCAGCAGCTTGCCGGTAAGCTCCTACAATGAGCAGTTCTTC.

The chain is built from TRBV2 and TRBJ2-2, with D tentatively TRBD1 (6 bases). Trimming left V 4 bases short and J 1 base short, with 13 bases between. The CDR3 is made up of 16 amino acids. The germline V gene has CDR1 SNHLY and CDR2 FYNNEI. The chain's CDR3 is CASSVSLGQNTGELFF. The CDR3 coding sequence is TGTGCCAGCAGTGTTTCTTTGGGACAGAACACCGGGGAGCTGTTTTTT. Filled out from reference TRBV2 and TRBJ2-2, the complete variable domain reads EPEVTQTPSHQVTQMGQEVILRCVPISNHLYFYWYRQILGQKVEFLVSFYNNEISEKSEIFDDQFSVERPDGSNFTLKIRSTKLEDSAMYFCASSVSLGQNTGELFFGEGSRLTVL.

The V and J genes are TRBV7-3 and TRBJ2-3; 7 bases line up with TRBD2. This CDR3 is 18 amino acids long. Germline V gene data show CDR1 as SGHTA and CDR2 as FQGTGA. The V and J ends lost 1 base and 4 bases, in that order; junction bases with no gene match: 14. The CDR3 loop reads CASSLNVPGGSPSDTQYF. The CDR3 DNA sequence: TGTGCCAGCAGCTTAAATGTCCCGGGCGGGAGCCCCTCAGATACGCAGTATTTT.

The J gene is TRBJ2-2, the V gene TRBV10-2; TRBD2 might be the D (5 bases). Germline assignment: CDR1 WSHSY and CDR2 SAAADI. This CDR3 comprises 14 residues. Trimming cost V 10 bases and J 2 bases, with 14 bases left between them. The CDR3 loop is CATTLGVNTGELFF. For the CDR3, the DNA is TGCGCCACCACTCTGGGAGTTAACACCGGGGAGCTGTTTTTT.

The rearrangement uses TRBV6-2 or TRBV6-3 and TRBJ2-3, with 9 bases identical to TRBD1. Germline V lookup: CDR1 MNHEY, CDR2 SVGEGT. The CDR3 loop spans 14 amino acids. With 6 bases clipped from V and 2 bases from J, the junction kept 3 bases outside the gene matches. In DNA form, the CDR3 reads TGTGCCAGCAGCTGGGACAGGGCCACAGATACGCAGTATTTT. Encoded protein: CASSWDRATDTQYF.

This chain's CDR3 is CASSPKSNGNEQFF. DNA for the CDR3: TGCGCCAGCAGCCCCAAGTCTAATGGCAATGAGCAGTTCTTC. The rearrangement uses TRBV4-3 and TRBJ2-1; D is uncertain. CDR3 size: 14 residues. Trimming shortened V by 4 bases and J by 6 bases, and 13 bases separated the two germline ends. CDR1 and CDR2 (germline): LGHNA, YSLEER.

The gene calls are TRBV28 and TRBJ1-4, with 9 bases aligning to TRBD1. This CDR3 has 14 amino acids. Unmatched junction bases numbered 6, after V lost 5 bases and J lost 8 bases. The germline V gene has CDR1 MDHEN and CDR2 SYDVKM. As DNA, the CDR3 is TGTGCCAGCAGTCCCGGGACAGGGTTCGAAAAACTGTTTTTT. This codes for CASSPGTGFEKLFF.

The J gene is TRBJ1-6, the V gene TRBV25-1, with D tentatively TRBD1 (6 bases). The CDR3 runs 16 residues. With 6 bases removed from V and 9 bases from J, the gap between germline ends came to 21 bases. Germline V gene lookup returns CDR1 MGHDK and CDR2 SYGVNS. Written as DNA, the CDR3 is TGTGCCAGCAGAGACGAATTGGCAGGGGAAAGTTCACCCCTCCACTTT. Amino acid sequence: CASRDELAGESSPLHF. Drawing the rest from reference TRBV25-1 and TRBJ1-6, the complete variable domain is EADIYQTPRYLVIGTGKKITLECSQTMGHDKMYWYQQDPGMELHLIHYSYGVNSTEKGDLSSESTVSRIRTEHFPLTLESARPSHTSQYLCASRDELAGESSPLHFGNGTRLTVT.

At least ten counts were recorded for this clone. The chain has TRBV7-8 and TRBJ2-5, with TRBD1 as a possible D gene (5 bases). Looked up from germline, CDR1 is SGHVS and CDR2 is FQNEAQ. This CDR3 is 13 amino acids long. V was cut by 3 bases and J by 0 bases, with 5 bases left in between. CDR3 in DNA: TGTGCCAGCAGCTTGACAGACCAAGAGACCCAGTACTTC. It yields the protein CASSLTDQETQYF.

The V and J genes are TRBV5-1 and TRBJ2-1, with D maybe TRBD2 (5 bases). Germline assignment: CDR1 SGHRS and CDR2 YFSETQ. The V gene lost 5 bases and the J gene lost 0 bases, with 12 bases spanning the gap. The CDR3 is made up of 15 amino acids. The CDR3 loop reads CASSWTGSSYNEQFF. In DNA, the CDR3 is TGCGCCAGCAGTTGGACGGGGAGCTCCTACAATGAGCAGTTCTTC.